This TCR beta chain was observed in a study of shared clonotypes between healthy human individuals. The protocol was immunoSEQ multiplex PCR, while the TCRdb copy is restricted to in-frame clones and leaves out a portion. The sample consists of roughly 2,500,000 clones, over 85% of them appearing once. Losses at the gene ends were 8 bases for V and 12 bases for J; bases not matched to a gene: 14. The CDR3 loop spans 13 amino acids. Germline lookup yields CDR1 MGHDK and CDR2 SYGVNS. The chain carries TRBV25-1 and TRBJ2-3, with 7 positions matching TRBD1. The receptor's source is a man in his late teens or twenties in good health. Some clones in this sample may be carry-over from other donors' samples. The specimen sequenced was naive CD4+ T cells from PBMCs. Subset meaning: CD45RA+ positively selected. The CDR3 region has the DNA TGTGCCAGCGACCAGGGGGTTAGTGGGGGTCAGTATTTT. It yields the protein CASDQGVSGGQYF.